This T cell receptor (beta chain) stems from a study of blood T cell repertoires in COVID-19. Study information: Some COVID-19 samples were acute and others convalescent; all came from the United States, Italy and Spain. Nucleic acid was either cDNA or gDNA, and it came from T cells, B-cell-depleted T cells, or PBMCs.

V lost 6 bases to trimming and J lost 5 bases, with 17 bases between them. The CDR3 length is 14 residues. Germline V gene data show CDR1 as MDHEN and CDR2 as SYDVKM. Per the study methods: By means of reference gene primer amplification, nucleated cell counts were estimated. Sequencing was performed with immunoSEQ multiplex PCR; in TCRdb, only in-frame clones are kept and a portion is missing. The D gene and trimming were derived from the DNA, and the V and J assignments and clone size from that table. The sample contains about 35,000 clones, approximately 77% of which appear only once. This receptor was obtained from a human donor in a cohort sampled during active COVID-19. Sequenced sample: peripheral blood. The gene calls are TRBV28 and TRBJ2-7, with a possible D match to TRBD2 (5 bases). In DNA, the CDR3 is TGTGCCAGCAGGAGAGTTACTAGTGCCAACGAGCAGTACTTC. Translating it yields CASRRVTSANEQYF. The whole variable domain, remainder taken from reference TRBV28 and TRBJ2-7, is DVKVTQSSRYLVKRTGEKVFLECVQDMDHENMFWYRQDPGLGLRLIYFSYDVKMKEKGDIPEGYSVSREKKERFSLILESASTNQTSMYLCASRRVTSANEQYFGPGTRLTVT.